This T cell receptor beta chain is from a study of control samples from healthy donors and cancer patients. The CDR3 consists of 13 residues. V was cut by 7 bases and J by 1 base, with 10 bases left in between. Germline values: CDR1 MNHEY, CDR2 SVGAGI. Assay used: immunoSEQ multiplex PCR; TCRdb lists only in-frame clones, some missing. Among some 51,000 clones, 70% to 90% were seen once, and the ten largest hold approximately 3.4%. This TCR was sampled from a man over 45 in good health. The V call is TRBV6-5, the J call TRBJ1-1, with D unclear. Source material: blood. The CDR3 sequence is CASMREPNTEAFF. The CDR3 nucleotides are TGTGCCAGCATGCGGGAGCCGAACACTGAAGCTTTCTTT.